What follows are 30 T cell receptor beta chains derived from one specimen sequenced in a study of cytomegalovirus exposure and HLA in healthy donors. PCR was performed using 60 Vbeta and 13 Jbeta primers. Generated by immunoSEQ multiplex PCR, the TCRdb table keeps only in-frame clones and is missing some. The table has around 170,000 clones, approximately 79% seen once. Source material: PBMCs. The receptors here all came from a woman aged 40 to 50 in good health and CMV-seronegative.

The genes are TRBV5-1 and TRBJ2-2; TRBD2 is a possible D gene (6 bases). V lost 0 bases and J lost 8, with 11 bases in between. This CDR3 spans 14 amino acids. CDR1 and CDR2 from the germline V gene are SGHRS and YFSETQ. This chain's CDR3 is CASSLGSGKGELFF. The CDR3, as DNA: TGCGCCAGCAGCTTGGGTAGCGGCAAAGGGGAGCTGTTTTTT.

The chain carries TRBV19 and TRBJ2-1; TRBD2 matches 9 bases. The CDR3 spans 15 residues. Germline CDR1 and CDR2: LNHDA and SQIVND (reference sequence). Germline trimming cut 3 bases from V and 5 bases from J; bases unmatched to any gene: 5. CDR3 sequence reads: CASSIGAGGNNEQFF. CDR3 nucleotide sequence: TGTGCCAGTAGTATTGGAGCGGGGGGTAACAATGAGCAGTTCTTC.

For this clone: This same CDR3 is encoded by further DNA sequences in the sample. V and J are TRBV14 and TRBJ1-1, with 7 bases matching TRBD1. Germline V gene sequence: CDR1 SGHDN, CDR2 FVKESK. The CDR3 has 15 residues. Trimming cost V 3 bases and J 0 bases; bases outside gene matches: 4. The CDR3 loop is CASSQRQGMNTEAFF. In DNA, the CDR3 is TGTGCCAGCAGCCAGCGACAGGGAATGAACACTGAAGCTTTCTTT. The entire variable domain, with the rest obtained from reference TRBV14 and TRBJ1-1, is as follows: EAGVTQFPSHSVIEKGQTVTLRCDPISGHDNLYWYRRVMGKEIKFLLHFVKESKQDESGMPNNRFLAERTGGTYSTLKVQPAELEDSGVYFCASSQRQGMNTEAFFGQGTRLTVV.

This chain uses TRBV9 with TRBJ2-2; 10 nucleotides match TRBD2. CDR3 size: 15 residues. CDR1 SGDLS and CDR2 YYNGEE come from the germline V gene. Trimming took 4 bases from V and 1 from J; bases not matched to a gene: 1. CDR3 DNA sequence: TGTGCCAGCAGCCCTAGCGGGAGGAACACCGGGGAGCTGTTTTTT. Amino acid sequence: CASSPSGRNTGELFF.

This clone has a handful of counts. The chain carries TRBV5-1 and TRBJ1-4, with D perhaps matching TRBD1 (5 bases). The CDR3 is made up of 14 amino acids. From germline, CDR1 is SGHRS and CDR2 YFSETQ. V was pared by 3 bases and J by 8 bases, with 14 bases between. CDR3 sequence: CASSSQGLVEKLFF. The CDR3 region has the DNA TGCGCCAGCAGCTCGCAGGGCCTCGTCGAAAAACTGTTTTTT.

This clone appeared once. In nucleotides, the CDR3 is TGTGCCAGCAGTTTCCCAGGGCATAGCACAGATACGCAGTATTTT. Amino acids: CASSFPGHSTDTQYF. V is TRBV27 and J is TRBJ2-3, with D perhaps TRBD1 (5 bases). V lost 3 bases and J 0 bases, leaving 10 bases between the germline ends. Per the germline V gene, CDR1 is MNHEY and CDR2 is SMNVEV (reference sequence). This CDR3 contains 15 residues.

The count of this clone is one. The V and J genes are TRBV19 and TRBJ1-1; D is ambiguous. The CDR3 loop spans 14 amino acids. Trimming took off 5 bases at V and 0 bases at J, with 10 bases between the two ends. The germline gives CDR1 LNHDA, CDR2 SQIVND (reference sequence). The CDR3 DNA reads as TGTGCCAGTAGTGTCCTCGAGGTGAACACTGAAGCTTTCTTT. As protein: CASSVLEVNTEAFF.

The genes are TRBV30 and TRBJ1-2; 7 positions match TRBD1. CDR3 size: 13 residues. Germline values: CDR1 GTSNPN, CDR2 SVGIG (reference sequence). V was clipped by 5 bases and J by 3 bases; unmatched bases: 6. CDR3 residues: CAWGKQGHYGYTF. Written as DNA, the CDR3 is TGTGCCTGGGGCAAACAGGGGCACTATGGCTACACCTTC.

This clone is a singleton in its sample. The rearrangement joins TRBV18 to TRBJ2-7, with 9 bases matching TRBD1. J lost 4 bases, V lost 2 bases, and 9 bases had no gene match. Germline V gene lookup returns CDR1 KGHSH and CDR2 LQKENI. CDR3 length: 16 residues. CDR3 DNA sequence: TGTGCCAGCTCACCAACCCGGCTGGACAGGGGATACGAGCAGTACTTC. It yields the protein CASSPTRLDRGYEQYF.

The genes are TRBV6-6 and TRBJ2-7; tentative D call: TRBD2 (6 bases). Germline CDR1 MNHNY, CDR2 SVGAGI (reference sequence). Trimming took 6 bases from V and 0 from J, leaving 12 bases between them. The CDR3 spans 14 residues. This CDR3 is CASREGGLSYEQYF. The CDR3 region has the DNA TGTGCCAGCAGGGAGGGCGGTCTCTCCTACGAGCAGTACTTC.

J is TRBJ1-5 and V is TRBV10-2; 9 nucleotides agree with TRBD1. The germline CDR1 and CDR2 sequences are WSHSY and SAAADI. The CDR3 contains 15 residues. V shed 4 bases, J shed 7 bases, and the junction held 8 bases outside the gene matches. The DNA of the CDR3 is TGCGCCAGCAGTGCAGCCGGGACAGGGACCCAGCCCCAGCATTTT. Protein: CASSAAGTGTQPQHF.

The J gene is TRBJ2-1, the V gene TRBV6-1, with TRBD1 identical over 7 bases. V shed 6 bases and J 4 bases; nucleotides not matched to a gene: 9. The CDR3 has 15 residues. The germline V gene has CDR1 MNHNS and CDR2 SASEGT. This chain's CDR3 is CASRMTGTAYNEQFF. The CDR3 nucleotides read TGTGCCAGCAGGATGACCGGGACAGCGTACAATGAGCAGTTCTTC.

The sample holds a few counts of this clone. The chain joins TRBV6-5 to TRBJ1-2; 10 positions agree with TRBD1. Germline V gives CDR1 MNHEY, CDR2 SVGAGI. The CDR3 has 13 amino acids. J gave up 8 bases and V 4 bases, and 4 bases lay outside the gene matches. The CDR3 spells CASSSGTGAGYTF. CDR3 nucleotide sequence: TGTGCCAGCAGTTCCGGGACAGGGGCCGGCTACACCTTC.

This CDR3 reads CASSQDSGVTDTQYF. As DNA, the CDR3 is TGCGCCAGCAGCCAAGATTCGGGGGTCACAGATACGCAGTATTTT. The chain is built from TRBV4-3 and TRBJ2-3; tentative D call: TRBD2 (6 bases). The germline V gene has CDR1 LGHNA and CDR2 YSLEER. Trimming stripped 0 bases from V and 2 bases from J, with 9 bases between. The CDR3 totals 15 residues.

The rearrangement links TRBV7-2 to TRBJ2-2; the match to TRBD1 covers 9 bases. Unmatched junction bases numbered 3, after V lost 1 base and J lost 6 bases. CDR1 SGHTA and CDR2 FQGNSA come from the germline V gene. CDR3 length: 15 residues. CDR3 sequence reads: CASSLGDRDAGELFF. The CDR3 nucleotides read TGTGCCAGCAGCTTAGGGGACAGGGATGCCGGGGAGCTGTTTTTT.

This clone was seen a single time. The gene calls are TRBV5-1 and TRBJ2-3; TRBD2 is a possible D gene (7 bases). The V end lost 0 bases, the J end lost 6 bases, and 11 bases lay between the germline ends. The CDR3 has 14 residues. Germline lookup yields CDR1 SGHRS and CDR2 YFSETQ. CDR3 in DNA: TGCGCCAGCAGCTTGGAGGGGGGGGATGATACGCAGTATTTT. The encoded protein is CASSLEGGDDTQYF.

There are a few counts of this clone. The rearrangement uses TRBV6-5 and TRBJ2-3; 10 bases map to TRBD1. The CDR3 is made up of 16 amino acids. Per the germline V gene, CDR1 is MNHEY and CDR2 is SVGAGI. V lost 0 bases, J lost 5 bases, and 5 bases stayed unmatched. The CDR3 reads CASSYSGGQGRDTQYF. The CDR3 DNA follows: TGTGCCAGCAGTTACTCTGGGGGACAGGGGAGAGATACGCAGTATTTT.

The chain uses TRBV15 and TRBJ1-1; maybe TRBD1 (5 bases). From germline, CDR1 is LNHNV and CDR2 YYDKDF (reference sequence). V was trimmed by 7 bases and J by 0 bases, leaving 18 bases between them. CDR3 length: 16 residues. The CDR3 loop reads CATTQRGEGLNTEAFF. As DNA, the CDR3 is TGTGCCACCACACAAAGAGGGGAGGGGTTGAACACTGAAGCTTTCTTT.

DNA of the CDR3: TGTGCCAGCAGCGAGGGCATAGGTGGCTACACCTTC. The encoded protein is CASSEGIGGYTF. This chain links TRBV5-6 with TRBJ1-2; D is ambiguous. Trimming took off 4 bases at V and 7 bases at J, with 11 bases between the two ends. This CDR3 contains 12 residues. Germline values: CDR1 SGHDT, CDR2 YYEEEE.

This clone was seen only once. The chain employs TRBV6-5 and TRBJ1-4; D unresolved. CDR1 is MNHEY, CDR2 SVGAGI, per germline. This CDR3 is 13 amino acids long. Trimming removed 2 bases at V and 5 bases at J, with 6 bases between. The CDR3: CASSYEANEKLFF. DNA of the CDR3: TGTGCCAGCAGTTACGAGGCGAATGAAAAACTGTTTTTT.

CDR3 in DNA: TGTGCCAGCAGCTTCGGGGGGCCGGAGAATTCACCCCTCCACTTT. This codes for CASSFGGPENSPLHF. This chain links TRBV13 with TRBJ1-6; D might be TRBD1 (6 bases). Germline CDR1 is PRHDT and CDR2 is FYEKMQ (reference sequence). Deletions cut 3 bases from V and 7 bases from J, with 13 bases between. The CDR3 runs to 15 residues.

CDR3 in DNA: TGTGCCAGTAGCGTAGGGGGCTCGAACACTGAAGCTTTCTTT. It is translated as CASSVGGSNTEAFF. The rearrangement uses TRBV19 and TRBJ1-1; 7 nucleotides match TRBD1. J gave up 1 base and V 6 bases, and 5 bases lay outside the gene matches. CDR3 length: 14 amino acids. Germline CDR1 reads LNHDA; CDR2 reads SQIVND (reference sequence).

The J gene is TRBJ2-7, the V gene TRBV29-1; 7 nucleotides agree with TRBD2. Per germline, CDR1 SQVTM and CDR2 ANQGSEA. The CDR3 runs to 15 residues. V trimming: 4 bases; J trimming: 3 bases; junction bases outside the gene matches: 12. The CDR3 loop is CSVGGWAGDGYEQYF. CDR3 in DNA: TGCAGCGTTGGCGGCTGGGCGGGAGATGGCTACGAGCAGTACTTC.

This clone showed up just once. The gene calls are TRBV28 and TRBJ2-3; D remains unclear. With 2 bases removed from V and 6 bases from J, the gap between germline ends came to 6 bases. The CDR3 consists of 12 residues. Looked up from germline, CDR1 is MDHEN and CDR2 is SYDVKM. The CDR3 sequence is CASSLARDTQYF. The DNA for the CDR3 is TGTGCCAGCAGTTTAGCACGGGATACGCAGTATTTT.

The rearrangement joins TRBV10-3 to TRBJ2-7, with D perhaps matching TRBD1 or TRBD2 (5 bases each). Germline CDR1 and CDR2: ENHRY and SYGVKD. The CDR3 is 15 amino acids. V was pared by 6 bases and J by 4 bases, with 19 bases between. The CDR3 DNA reads TGTGCCATCAGGGAGGTAGGAGAACGGACATACGAGCAGTACTTC. Protein sequence: CAIREVGERTYEQYF.

The chain is built from TRBV7-6 and TRBJ2-2; the match to TRBD1 covers 8 bases. Germline V gene lookup returns CDR1 SGHVS and CDR2 FNYEAQ. The length of the CDR3 is 15 residues. Trimming cost V 7 bases and J 3 bases; bases outside gene matches: 7. The CDR3 spells CASTLGQGYTGELFF. In nucleotides, the CDR3 is TGTGCCAGCACCCTCGGACAGGGCTACACCGGGGAGCTGTTTTTT.

The chain is built from TRBV28 and TRBJ1-1; possibly TRBD1 for D (5 bases). The V end was cut by 1 base, the J end by 5 bases, with 8 bases between. Germline values: CDR1 MDHEN, CDR2 SYDVKM. CDR3 length equals 13 residues. CDR3 coding DNA: TGTGCCAGCAGTTTATTAGGGGTAACTGAAGCTTTCTTT. It specifies CASSLLGVTEAFF.

As to this clone: Relative to the germline gene, one junction end is altered; a read error may explain this. The genes are TRBV7-2 and TRBJ2-1; 7 bases align to TRBD2. Germline lookup yields CDR1 SGHTA and CDR2 FQGNSA. The CDR3 contains 15 residues. The CDR3 region is CASSLGASGYNEQFF. The CDR3 region has the DNA TGTGCCAGCAGCTTAGGGGCTAGCGGCTACAATGAACAGTTCTTC.

The rearrangement links TRBV19 to TRBJ2-1, with TRBD1 matching 12 bases. The J segment lost 9 bases and the V segment lost 4 bases, leaving 16 bases of the junction unmatched. Germline assignment: CDR1 LNHDA and CDR2 SQIVND (reference sequence). This CDR3 region has 18 residues. The CDR3 DNA reads as TGTGCCAGTAGTAGAAAATCCGGGACAGGGGGCTTTTCGCGTGAGCAGTTCTTC. Translation: CASSRKSGTGGFSREQFF.

This clone was counted between two and nine times. The chain uses TRBV28 and TRBJ1-5; 9 bases map to TRBD1. The V segment lost 5 bases and the J segment 6 bases; nucleotides outside the gene matches: 8. CDR1 and CDR2 from the germline V gene are MDHEN and SYDVKM. The CDR3 length is 15 residues. The CDR3 nucleotides read TGTGCCAGCAGTCGGGGACAGGGTATTGTTCAGCCCCAGCATTTT. It translates to CASSRGQGIVQPQHF.